The TCR beta chain under discussion was sequenced for a study of vaccination and CD4 T cells after COVID-19. Once obtained from cultured CD4+ T cells, the DNA was sequenced using the Oncomine TCR Beta short-read assay. TCRdb ran MiXCR on the PCR reads and lists one entry per CDR3 protein. The table lists roughly 20,000 distinct CDR3 sequences, almost 50% of them singletons. This clonotype appeared a few times. What it binds is not known. Treatment meaning: roughly 10-day PBMC culture with coronavirus spike peptide pools or control peptides (ViraFEST assay). The clonotype was recovered from a human donor who had recovered from COVID-19. Sample: CD4+ T cells from blood, cultured in vitro.

CDR3 bases: TGCAGCCCAAGGGGAGACCTGCTTGCGGTGCAAGAGACCCAGTACTTC. Translating gives CSPRGDLLAVQETQYF. The chain employs TRBV20-1 and TRBJ2-5; D is perhaps TRBD1 or TRBD2 (5 bases each). The CDR3 extends over 16 amino acids. Germline lookup yields CDR1 DFQATT and CDR2 SNEGSKA (reference sequence).